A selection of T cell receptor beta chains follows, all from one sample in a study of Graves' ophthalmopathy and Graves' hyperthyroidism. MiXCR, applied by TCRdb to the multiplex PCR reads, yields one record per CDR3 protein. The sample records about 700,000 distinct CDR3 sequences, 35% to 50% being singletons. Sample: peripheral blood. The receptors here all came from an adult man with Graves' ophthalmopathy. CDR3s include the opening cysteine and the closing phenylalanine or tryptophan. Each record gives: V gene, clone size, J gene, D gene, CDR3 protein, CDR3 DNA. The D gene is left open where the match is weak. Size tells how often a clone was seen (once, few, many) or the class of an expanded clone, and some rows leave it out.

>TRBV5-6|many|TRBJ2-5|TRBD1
CASSLGTGGETQYF
TGTGCCAGCAGCTTGGGGACAGGGGGAGAGACCCAGTACTTC
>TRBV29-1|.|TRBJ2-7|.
CSVEGGGSSEQYF
TGCAGCGTTGAAGGGGGAGGATCCTCCGAGCAGTACTTC
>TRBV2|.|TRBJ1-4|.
CASSIQNNEKLFF
TGTGCCTCCAGCATCCAGAACAATGAAAAACTGTTTTTT
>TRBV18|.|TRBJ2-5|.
CASSHDLETQYF
TGTGCCAGCTCGCACGACTTAGAGACCCAGTACTTC
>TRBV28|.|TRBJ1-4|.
CASSEDSGYEKLFF
TGTGCCAGCAGTGAAGACAGCGGGTACGAAAAACTGTTTTTT
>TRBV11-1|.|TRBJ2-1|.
CASSSGLYEQFF
TGTGCCAGCAGCTCCGGTTTATATGAGCAGTTCTTC
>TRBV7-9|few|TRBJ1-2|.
CASGNWKGREVHGYTF
TGTGCCAGCGGGAATTGGAAGGGGCGCGAGGTTCATGGCTACACCTTC
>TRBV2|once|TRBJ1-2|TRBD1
CASSLVPGQGSYGYTF
TGTGCAAGCAGTTTGGTCCCGGGACAGGGTAGCTATGGCTACACCTTC
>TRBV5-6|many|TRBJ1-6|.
CASSLGTARRDSPLHF
TGTGCCAGCAGCTTGGGGACAGCGCGAAGGGATTCACCCCTCCACTTT
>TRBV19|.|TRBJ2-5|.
CASSSGTVASETQYF
TGTGCCAGTAGTAGCGGGACGGTTGCATCGGAGACCCAGTACTTC
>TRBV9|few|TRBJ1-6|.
CASSDGGGSPLHF
TGTGCCAGCAGTGACGGGGGCGGGTCACCCCTCCACTTT
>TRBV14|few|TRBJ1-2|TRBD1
CASSKFGIGTGGVSPGYTF
TGTGCCAGCAGTAAATTTGGTATTGGGACAGGGGGCGTCTCTCCTGGCTACACCTTC
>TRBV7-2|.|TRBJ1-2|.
CASSLRINGYTF
TGTGCCAGCAGCCTCAGGATAAATGGCTACACCTTC
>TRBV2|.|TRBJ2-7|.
CASSGQGRIYEQYF
TGTGCCAGCAGTGGGCAGGGAAGAATCTACGAGCAGTACTTC
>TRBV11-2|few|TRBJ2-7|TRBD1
CASSSIRDRTHEQYF
TGTGCCAGCAGCTCGATCCGGGACAGGACCCACGAGCAGTACTTC
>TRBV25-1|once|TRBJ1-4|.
CASSRELGGEEKLFF
TGTGCCAGCAGCCGGGAACTAGGGGGAGAAGAAAAACTGTTTTTT
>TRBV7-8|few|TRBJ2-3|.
CASTLRFRVTDTQYF
TGTGCCAGTACCCTACGGTTTAGGGTCACAGATACGCAGTATTTT
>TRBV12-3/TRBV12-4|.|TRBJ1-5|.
CARGNRVSNQPQHF
TGTGCCAGGGGTAACAGGGTGAGCAATCAGCCCCAGCATTTT
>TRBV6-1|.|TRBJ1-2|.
CASSRNSLGDGYTF
TGTGCCAGCAGTCGTAACTCCCTGGGCGATGGCTACACCTTC
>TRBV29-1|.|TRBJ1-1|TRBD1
CSVVTGGYTEAFF
TGCAGCGTTGTAACAGGGGGTTACACTGAAGCTTTCTTT
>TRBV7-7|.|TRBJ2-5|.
CASGFGVETQYF
TGTGCTAGTGGTTTCGGGGTAGAGACCCAGTACTTC
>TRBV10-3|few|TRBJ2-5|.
CASSEGLGGSETQYF
TGTGCCAGCAGTGAAGGATTGGGGGGCTCAGAGACCCAGTACTTC
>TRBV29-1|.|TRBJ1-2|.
CSLGSGIDYGYTF
TGCAGCTTAGGGTCGGGGATCGACTATGGCTACACCTTC
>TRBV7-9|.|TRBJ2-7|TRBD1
CASSAWDRGVYEQYF
TGTGCCAGCAGCGCATGGGACAGGGGGGTCTACGAGCAGTACTTC